The 6 T cell receptor beta chains below come from one sample, sequenced in a study of T cell responses to AZD1222 COVID-19 vaccine. Using immunoSEQ multiplex PCR, the repertoire was profiled, and TCRdb retains in-frame clones only, with some absent. The sample consists of 150,000 to 200,000 clones, roughly 92% of them appearing once. The sequences come from peripheral blood, collected 28 days after the second dose of the MenACWY control vaccine. These receptors were collected from an adult who received the MenACWY meningococcal vaccine as a control.

For the CDR3, the DNA is TGTGCCAGCAGGCCGGGACTAGCGGGAGGAGCCGGGGAGCTGTTTTTT. Its translation: CASRPGLAGGAGELFF. J is TRBJ2-2 and V is TRBV2; TRBD2 matches at 15 bases. V lost 6 bases, J lost 6 bases, and 5 bases stayed unmatched. From germline, CDR1 is SNHLY and CDR2 FYNNEI. The CDR3 extends over 16 amino acids. The full variable domain, rest sourced from reference TRBV2 and TRBJ2-2, is EPEVTQTPSHQVTQMGQEVILRCVPISNHLYFYWYRQILGQKVEFLVSFYNNEISEKSEIFDDQFSVERPDGSNFTLKIRSTKLEDSAMYFCASRPGLAGGAGELFFGEGSRLTVL.

This chain uses TRBV11-1 with TRBJ2-1, with 8 nucleotides matching TRBD2. V gave up 6 bases and J gave up 9 bases; unmatched junction bases: 13. CDR1 is SGHAT and CDR2 is FQDESV in the germline V gene (reference sequence). The CDR3 spans 15 residues. CDR3 sequence (DNA): TGTGCCAGCAGGAGCGGGAGAGGGGCGCGGGGTGAGCAGTTCTTC. Protein: CASRSGRGARGEQFF.

The chain is built from TRBV6-5 and TRBJ1-1, with D possibly being TRBD1 (5 bases). This CDR3 is 14 amino acids long. Germline V CDR1 and CDR2: MNHEY, SVGAGI. The germline V and J ends were trimmed by 4 bases and 10 bases, with 19 bases remaining between them. The CDR3 region is CASSSLGDPRGAFF. The CDR3 DNA sequence: TGTGCCAGCAGTTCTCTCGGGGACCCGAGGGGAGCTTTCTTT.

This clone appeared once. The V call is TRBV27, the J call TRBJ1-2, with a weak D call TRBD1 (5 bases). The CDR3 has 13 amino acids. Deletions cut 2 bases from V and 7 bases from J, with 11 bases between. Germline V gives CDR1 MNHEY, CDR2 SMNVEV (reference sequence). The CDR3 sequence: CASSLKGRVGYTF. The CDR3 nucleotides read TGTGCCAGCAGTTTAAAGGGCAGGGTTGGCTACACCTTC.

This clone was seen a single time. The chain uses TRBV5-1 and TRBJ1-3, with D perhaps TRBD1 (5 bases). Per germline, CDR1 SGHRS and CDR2 YFSETQ. Trimming left V 4 bases short and J 0 bases short, with 11 bases between. The CDR3 loop spans 15 amino acids. DNA of the CDR3: TGCGCCAGCAGCGCCGACAGAAGCTCTGGAAACACCATATATTTT. Encoded protein: CASSADRSSGNTIYF.

The chain combines TRBV7-9 with TRBJ1-5; D call uncertain. Trimming removed 3 bases at V and 0 bases at J, with 12 bases between. This CDR3 has 16 residues. CDR1 SEHNR and CDR2 FQNEAQ come from the germline V gene (reference sequence). This CDR3 is CASSLGVGYSNQPQHF. The CDR3 nucleotides are TGTGCCAGCAGCTTGGGAGTTGGTTATAGCAATCAGCCCCAGCATTTT.